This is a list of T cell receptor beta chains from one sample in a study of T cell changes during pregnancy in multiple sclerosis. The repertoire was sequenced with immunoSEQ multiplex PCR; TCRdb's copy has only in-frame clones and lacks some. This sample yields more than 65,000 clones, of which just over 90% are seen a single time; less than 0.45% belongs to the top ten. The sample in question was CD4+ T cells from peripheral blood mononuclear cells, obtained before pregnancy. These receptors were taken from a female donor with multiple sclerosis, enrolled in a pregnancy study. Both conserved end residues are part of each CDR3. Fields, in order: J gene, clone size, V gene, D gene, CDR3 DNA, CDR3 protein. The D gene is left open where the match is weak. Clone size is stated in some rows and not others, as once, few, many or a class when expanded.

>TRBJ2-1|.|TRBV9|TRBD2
TGTGCCAGCAGCGTAGGGCTAGCGGGATACAATGAGCAGTTCTTC
CASSVGLAGYNEQFF
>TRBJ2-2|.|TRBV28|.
TGTGCCAGCACCCCCGCGGGCAAGAACACCGGGGAGCTGTTTTTT
CASTPAGKNTGELFF
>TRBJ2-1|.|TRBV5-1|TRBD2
TGCGCCAGCAGCTTGAGACTAGCGGGAGGTAATGAGCAGTTCTTC
CASSLRLAGGNEQFF
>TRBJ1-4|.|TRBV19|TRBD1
TGTGCCAGTAGTCCTCGGACAGGGGGAGGCGAAAAACTGTTTTTT
CASSPRTGGGEKLFF
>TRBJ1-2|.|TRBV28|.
TGTGCCAGCAGTTTACGGGTTGGTGGCTACACCTTC
CASSLRVGGYTF
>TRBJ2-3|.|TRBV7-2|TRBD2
TGTGCCAGCAGCTTTTTAGCGGGAGGGCCAGGGGATACGCAGTATTTT
CASSFLAGGPGDTQYF
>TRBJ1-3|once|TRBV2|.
TGTGCCAGCAGTGACAGGTTCTCTGGAAACACCATATATTTT
CASSDRFSGNTIYF
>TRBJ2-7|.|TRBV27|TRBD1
TGTGCCAGCAGACGGGACAGGGGGTACGAGCAGTACTTC
CASRRDRGYEQYF
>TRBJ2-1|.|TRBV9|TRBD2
TGTGCCAGCAGCGTTAGACTAGCGGGAGACAATGAGCAGTTCTTC
CASSVRLAGDNEQFF
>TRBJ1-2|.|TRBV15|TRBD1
TGTGCCACCAGCAGAGGACAGGGGGCGAACTATGGCTACACCTTC
CATSRGQGANYGYTF
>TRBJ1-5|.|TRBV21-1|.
TGTGCCAGCCTCCCCCGGTCGGGGGTACGGGATCAGCCCCAGCATTTT
CASLPRSGVRDQPQHF
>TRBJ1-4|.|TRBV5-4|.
TGTGCCAGCAGTAGTGCGGCTAATGAAAAACTGTTTTTT
CASSSAANEKLFF
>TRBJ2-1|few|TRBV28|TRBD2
TGTGCCAGCAGTTTAGGGCTAGCGGATCACTACAATGAGCAGTTCTTC
CASSLGLADHYNEQFF
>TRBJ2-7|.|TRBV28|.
TGTGCCAGCAGTTATGGGGGCAGGGGAAAAGCCTCCTACGAGCAGTACTTC
CASSYGGRGKASYEQYF
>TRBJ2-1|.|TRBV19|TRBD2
TGTGCCAGTAGTCGAACTAGCGGGAGTGTCAATGAGCAGTTCTTC
CASSRTSGSVNEQFF
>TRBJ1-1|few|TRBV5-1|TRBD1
TGCGCCAGCAGCCCGAGGACAGGGGACACTGAAGCTTTCTTT
CASSPRTGDTEAFF
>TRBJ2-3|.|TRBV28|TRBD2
TGTGCCAGCAGTGTTAGCGGGAGAGTCACAGATACGCAGTATTTT
CASSVSGRVTDTQYF
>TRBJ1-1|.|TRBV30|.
TGTGCCTGGAAGGGGGGAGGGCAAGAAGCTTTCTTT
CAWKGGGQEAFF
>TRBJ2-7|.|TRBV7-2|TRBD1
TGTGCCAGCAGCTTGGGACAGGGGGCCTACGAGCAGTACTTC
CASSLGQGAYEQYF
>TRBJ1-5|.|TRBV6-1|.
TGTGCCAGCAGTGAAACAGGTTCATACCAGCCCCAGCATTTT
CASSETGSYQPQHF
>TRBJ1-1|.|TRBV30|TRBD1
TGTGCCTGGTCCTCAGGGGGTCGGACTGAAGCTTTCTTT
CAWSSGGRTEAFF
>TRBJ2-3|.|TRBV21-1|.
TGTGCCAGCAGCAAAGGGGTATTGAGGAGGTCCTCGCCAGATACGCAGTATTTT
CASSKGVLRRSSPDTQYF
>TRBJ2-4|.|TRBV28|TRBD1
TGTGCCAGCAGTTACGACAGGGGAGACATTCAGTACTTC
CASSYDRGDIQYF
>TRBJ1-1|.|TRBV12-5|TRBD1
TGTGCTAGTGGTCCACAAACAGGGGAAATACACGAAGCTTTCTTT
CASGPQTGEIHEAFF
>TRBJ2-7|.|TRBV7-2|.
TGTGCCAGCAGCTTGGGGGCCTCCTACGAGCAGTACTTC
CASSLGASYEQYF
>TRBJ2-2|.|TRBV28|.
TGTGCCAGCATCGGACTCCTCACCGGGGAGCTGTTTTTT
CASIGLLTGELFF
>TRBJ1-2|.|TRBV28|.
TGTGCCAGCACCACGCGGGGGGGCATGGGCTATGGCTACACCTTC
CASTTRGGMGYGYTF
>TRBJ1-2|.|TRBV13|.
TGTGCCAGCAGCAAGCGGGCAGGGAAGGGCTATGGCTACACCTTC
CASSKRAGKGYGYTF
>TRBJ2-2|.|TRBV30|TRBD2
TGTGCCTGGAGTGCCGGGCGGACTAGCGGCCACACCGGGGAGCTGTTTTTT
CAWSAGRTSGHTGELFF